This TCR beta chain was identified during a study of blood T cell repertoires in COVID-19. Enrolment of Seattle patients took place during active infection, and they were followed longitudinally. Original analysis: Amplified reference gene primers provided the basis for estimating nucleated cell counts. Method: immunoSEQ multiplex PCR; TCRdb's copy keeps in-frame clones and lacks some. V and J calls and clone size are given by that table; D and trimming were obtained from the DNA. Of approximately 500,000 clones in the sample, roughly nine tenths are singletons; the top ten hold roughly 8%. The CDR3 totals 15 residues. CDR1 is KGHSH and CDR2 is LQKENI in the germline V gene. The ends were cut back, 2 bases at V and 6 bases at J, with 15 bases in the middle.

Sequenced: peripheral blood. This TCR derives from a woman aged 45-65 years with COVID-19, enrolled during active disease. The rearrangement joins TRBV18 to TRBJ2-3; possible D gene TRBD2, 5 bases. The CDR3 loop reads CASSPSASPPDTQYF. The CDR3 nucleotides read TGTGCCAGCTCACCATCGGCTAGCCCCCCCGATACGCAGTATTTT.